Shown below are 24 T cell receptor beta chains from a single sample sequenced in a study of cytomegalovirus exposure and HLA in healthy donors. Both 60 Vbeta primers and 13 Jbeta primers went into the PCR. Sequenced by immunoSEQ multiplex PCR; TCRdb stores in-frame clones only, minus some. The sample has just over 150,000 clones, approximately 72% seen once. Source material: PBMCs. These receptors were collected from a middle-aged man in good health and CMV-seropositive.

The genes are TRBV14 and TRBJ2-3; 13 nucleotides agree with TRBD2. Germline V CDR1 and CDR2: SGHDN, FVKESK. CDR3 length equals 15 residues. The J segment lost 1 base and the V segment lost 6 bases, leaving 1 base of the junction unmatched. The CDR3, as DNA: TGTGCCAGCAGAGGGACTAGCGGGGGCACAGATACGCAGTATTTT. This translates into CASRGTSGGTDTQYF.

Comment on this clone: Distinct nucleotide sequences in the sample also encode this CDR3. The chain joins TRBV9 to TRBJ2-2, with 7 bases matching TRBD1. V trimming: 2 bases; J trimming: 5 bases; junction bases outside the gene matches: 0. Germline V CDR1 and CDR2: SGDLS, YYNGEE. The CDR3 has 13 amino acids. CDR3: CASSVTGTGELFF. The CDR3 region has the DNA TGTGCCAGCAGCGTGACAGGGACCGGGGAGCTGTTTTTT.

The V and J genes are TRBV6-5 and TRBJ2-3; D is unclear. V dropped 2 bases and J dropped 0 bases, with 9 bases sitting between them. The germline V gene has CDR1 MNHEY and CDR2 SVGAGI. The CDR3 loop spans 15 amino acids. The CDR3 sequence is CASSYLSASTDTQYF. The CDR3 coding sequence is TGTGCCAGCAGTTACCTCAGTGCTAGCACAGATACGCAGTATTTT.

This chain connects TRBV25-1 to TRBJ2-7; perhaps TRBD2 as D (7 bases). Trimming stripped 7 bases from V and 3 bases from J, with 13 bases between. The V gene's germline CDR1 is MGHDK and CDR2 SYGVNS. This CDR3 comprises 13 residues. The CDR3 here is CASTRGANYEQYF. The CDR3 bases are TGTGCCAGCACCCGGGGGGCGAACTACGAGCAGTACTTC.

J is TRBJ1-5 and V is TRBV6-6; D is perhaps TRBD1 (6 bases). The CDR3 sequence is 15 residues long. The germline CDR1 and CDR2 sequences are MNHNY and SVGAGI (reference sequence). V was trimmed by 6 bases and J by 9 bases, leaving 21 bases between them. CDR3 nucleotides: TGTGCCAGCAGCTCCCTGGGGGGGGCCTCCGGGCCCCAGCATTTT. Amino acid sequence: CASSSLGGASGPQHF.

This clone was counted between two and nine times. V and J are TRBV29-1 and TRBJ2-7, with TRBD1 identical over 9 bases. Germline CDR1 and CDR2: SQVTM and ANQGSEA. V shed 5 bases, J shed 6 bases, and the junction held 11 bases outside the gene matches. The CDR3 length is 14 residues. The CDR3 DNA sequence: TGCAGCGTTCCCGGCCGGACAGGGGAGGGCGAGCAGTACTTC. The encoded protein is CSVPGRTGEGEQYF.

This clone showed up just once. V is TRBV15 and J is TRBJ2-5, with 7 nucleotides matching TRBD1. J was trimmed by 4 bases and V by 1 base; bases with no gene match: 9. Germline CDR1 reads LNHNV; CDR2 reads YYDKDF (reference sequence). This CDR3 contains 16 residues. CDR3 residues: CATSRAPEGAGETQYF. The CDR3 DNA follows: TGTGCCACCAGCAGAGCCCCTGAGGGGGCAGGAGAGACCCAGTACTTC.

The rearrangement links TRBV7-8 to TRBJ1-2; D gene unclear. This CDR3 is 15 amino acids long. Trimming took off 3 bases at V and 3 bases at J, with 14 bases between the two ends. The germline V gene encodes CDR1 SGHVS and CDR2 FQNEAQ. CDR3 nucleotides: TGTGCCAGCAGCTTTGGAGACGGATTGTACTATGGCTACACCTTC. Translating it yields CASSFGDGLYYGYTF.

This clone was seen a few times. The chain joins TRBV6-6 to TRBJ1-2, with D possibly matching TRBD1 (6 bases). The V end lost 4 bases, the J end lost 7 bases, and 13 bases lay between the germline ends. Germline V CDR1 and CDR2: MNHNY, SVGAGI (reference sequence). This CDR3 region has 13 residues. The DNA for the CDR3 is TGTGCCAGCAGTTCATTACAGGGCGGTGGCTACACCTTC. Its translation: CASSSLQGGGYTF.

The chain recombines TRBV27 with TRBJ1-5; perhaps TRBD1 as D (5 bases). Germline V CDR1 and CDR2: MNHEY, SMNVEV (reference sequence). The CDR3 has 15 residues. The V and J ends lost 8 bases and 1 base respectively, with 15 bases between them. CDR3 amino acids: CASAPWGSSNQPQHF. Here the CDR3 DNA reads TGTGCCAGCGCCCCTTGGGGCAGCAGCAATCAGCCCCAGCATTTT.

V usage is TRBV30 and J usage is TRBJ1-2; D not certain. Germline V lookup: CDR1 GTSNPN, CDR2 SVGIG (reference sequence). The CDR3 extends over 12 amino acids. V dropped 2 bases and J dropped 5 bases, with 9 bases sitting between them. The CDR3 here is CAWSPLSYGYTF. In DNA form, the CDR3 reads TGTGCCTGGAGTCCACTCTCATATGGCTACACCTTC.

The chain combines TRBV19 with TRBJ1-5; D unclear. V lost 2 bases and J 0 bases, leaving 11 bases between the germline ends. This CDR3 comprises 16 residues. The V gene's germline CDR1 is LNHDA and CDR2 SQIVND (reference sequence). The CDR3 sequence is CASSIMRQSSNQPQHF. CDR3 coding DNA: TGTGCCAGTAGTATAATGAGGCAGTCTAGCAATCAGCCCCAGCATTTT. Drawing the rest from reference TRBV19 and TRBJ1-5, the complete variable domain is DGGITQSPKYLFRKEGQNVTLSCEQNLNHDAMYWYRQDPGQGLRLIYYSQIVNDFQKGDIAEGYSVSREKKESFPLTVTSAQKNPTAFYLCASSIMRQSSNQPQHFGDGTRLSIL.

The genes are TRBV14 and TRBJ2-1, with D maybe TRBD2 (7 bases). Germline assignment: CDR1 SGHDN and CDR2 FVKESK. The length of the CDR3 is 17 residues. V was shortened by 0 bases and J by 1 base, with 13 bases between the two germline ends. CDR3 nucleotide sequence: TGTGCCAGCAGCCAAGATTGGGGGGGGCGTTCCTACAATGAGCAGTTCTTC. As protein: CASSQDWGGRSYNEQFF.

This clone occurred a few times. V gene TRBV18 combines with J gene TRBJ1-6; the D gene is possibly TRBD1 (5 bases). Deletions cut 2 bases from V and 9 bases from J, with 17 bases between. Germline V lookup: CDR1 KGHSH, CDR2 LQKENI. The CDR3 length is 16 residues. CDR3 DNA sequence: TGTGCCAGCTCACCATATGAATCGGGGGGGGGTTCACCCCTCCACTTT. It codes for CASSPYESGGGSPLHF. The whole variable domain, remainder taken from reference TRBV18 and TRBJ1-6, is NAGVMQNPRHLVRRRGQEARLRCSPMKGHSHVYWYRQLPEEGLKFMVYLQKENIIDESGMPKERFSAEFPKEGPSILRIQQVVRGDSAAYFCASSPYESGGGSPLHFGNGTRLTVT.

The table lists this clone with a few counts. This chain links TRBV4-3 with TRBJ1-6; 8 bases agree with TRBD1. The CDR3 totals 15 residues. The V gene end was trimmed by 1 base and the J gene end by 5 bases; junction bases not matched to a gene: 1. CDR1 is LGHNA, CDR2 YSLEER, per germline. The CDR3 is CASSQGTGHNSPLHF. Here the CDR3 DNA reads TGCGCCAGCAGCCAAGGGACAGGGCATAATTCACCCCTCCACTTT.

This clone came up a few times. The V and J genes are TRBV5-1 and TRBJ1-3; TRBD1 aligns across 9 bases. The V segment lost 3 bases and the J segment 2 bases; nucleotides outside the gene matches: 3. The CDR3 extends over 15 amino acids. Germline CDR1 reads SGHRS; CDR2 reads YFSETQ. In DNA, the CDR3 is TGCGCCAGCAGCTCCCGGACAGGGGCTGGAAACACCATATATTTT. It yields the protein CASSSRTGAGNTIYF.

With regard to this clone: Additional DNA sequences in this sample encode the identical CDR3. V usage is TRBV5-1 and J usage is TRBJ2-7, with D possibly matching TRBD1 (5 bases). CDR1 and CDR2 from the germline V gene are SGHRS and YFSETQ. Trimming shortened V by 5 bases and J by 2 bases, and 11 bases separated the two germline ends. This CDR3 spans 13 amino acids. DNA of the CDR3: TGCGCCAGCAGTCCCGACAGACCCTACGAGCAGTACTTC. Translating it yields CASSPDRPYEQYF.

The chain recombines TRBV6-5 with TRBJ2-7, with TRBD1 as a possible D gene (5 bases). Per germline, CDR1 MNHEY and CDR2 SVGAGI. There are 13 residues in the CDR3. The V end was cut by 10 bases, the J end by 4 bases, with 17 bases between. In DNA form, the CDR3 reads TGTGCCACACAAAGACAGAGGTCGTACGAGCAGTACTTC. Its translation: CATQRQRSYEQYF.

This clone showed up just a few times. The J gene is TRBJ2-7, the V gene TRBV19, with TRBD1 as a possible D gene (6 bases). Germline assignment: CDR1 LNHDA and CDR2 SQIVND (reference sequence). The CDR3 extends over 14 amino acids. V lost 0 bases and J 4 bases, leaving 10 bases between the germline ends. The DNA of the CDR3 is TGTGCCAGTAGTATAGAGGGACACCGGTACGAGCAGTACTTC. Protein sequence: CASSIEGHRYEQYF.

The chain has TRBV4-1 and TRBJ2-5; 8 nucleotides match TRBD2. This CDR3 is built from 15 residues. Germline lookup yields CDR1 MGHRA and CDR2 YSYEKL. V gave up 0 bases and J gave up 3 bases; unmatched junction bases: 3. The CDR3: CASSQDGGAKETQYF. The CDR3 nucleotides are TGCGCCAGCAGCCAAGACGGGGGGGCGAAAGAGACCCAGTACTTC.

CDR3 sequence: CSVAIRANYGYTF. Written as DNA, the CDR3 is TGCAGCGTTGCTATCAGGGCTAACTATGGCTACACCTTC. This rearrangement joins TRBV29-1 to TRBJ1-2; D perhaps matches TRBD1 (5 bases). This CDR3 is 13 amino acids long. Trimming removed 4 bases from V and 0 bases from J, with 9 bases in between. Germline V gives CDR1 SQVTM, CDR2 ANQGSEA.

V and J are TRBV6-6 and TRBJ1-5, with D unresolved. The germline CDR1 and CDR2 sequences are MNHNY and SVGAGI (reference sequence). V shed 0 bases and J shed 3 bases, with 3 bases lying between them. The CDR3 extends over 13 amino acids. The CDR3 region is CASSYSYNQPQHF. Written as DNA, the CDR3 is TGTGCCAGCAGTTACTCCTACAATCAGCCCCAGCATTTT.

V and J are TRBV5-5 and TRBJ2-3, with D unresolved. This CDR3 comprises 11 residues. The germline V and J ends were trimmed by 3 bases and 5 bases, with 4 bases remaining between them. From germline, CDR1 is SGHKS and CDR2 YYEKEE (reference sequence). The CDR3 here is CASSSRDTQYF. In DNA form, the CDR3 reads TGTGCCAGCAGCTCGAGAGATACGCAGTATTTT.

This sequence joins TRBV7-2 and TRBJ1-5; 7 nucleotides align to TRBD1. The CDR3 extends over 13 amino acids. The V segment lost 7 bases and the J segment 7 bases; nucleotides outside the gene matches: 7. Germline CDR1 is SGHTA and CDR2 is FQGNSA. The CDR3 sequence is CASTGQAGQPQHF. The CDR3 DNA sequence: TGTGCCAGCACCGGACAGGCCGGGCAGCCCCAGCATTTT.